This T cell receptor (beta chain) was retrieved from a study of technical replicates of blood from a few donors. Sequencing was performed with immunoSEQ multiplex PCR; in TCRdb, only in-frame clones are kept and a portion is missing. The sample has 70,000 to 80,000 clones; about nine tenths are singletons. Germline V CDR1 and CDR2: SGHNT, YYREEE (reference sequence). The V and J ends lost 1 base and 1 base, in that order; junction bases with no gene match: 5. The CDR3 is 15 amino acids. Sequencing used T cells isolated from PBMCs. The clonotype comes from a human donor in good health. Some clones in this sample may be carry-over from other donors' samples. This chain joins TRBV5-4 and TRBJ2-7, with 7 bases fitting TRBD2. The CDR3 coding sequence is TGTGCCAGCAGCTTGAGGCGGGAGCGATCCTACGAGCAGTACTTC. Its protein is CASSLRRERSYEQYF. Using reference TRBV5-4 and TRBJ2-7 for the parts outside the CDR3, the full variable domain is ETGVTQSPTHLIKTRGQQVTLRCSSQSGHNTVSWYQQALGQGPQFIFQYYREEENGRGNFPPRFSGLQFPNYSSELNVNALELDDSALYLCASSLRRERSYEQYFGPGTRLTVT.